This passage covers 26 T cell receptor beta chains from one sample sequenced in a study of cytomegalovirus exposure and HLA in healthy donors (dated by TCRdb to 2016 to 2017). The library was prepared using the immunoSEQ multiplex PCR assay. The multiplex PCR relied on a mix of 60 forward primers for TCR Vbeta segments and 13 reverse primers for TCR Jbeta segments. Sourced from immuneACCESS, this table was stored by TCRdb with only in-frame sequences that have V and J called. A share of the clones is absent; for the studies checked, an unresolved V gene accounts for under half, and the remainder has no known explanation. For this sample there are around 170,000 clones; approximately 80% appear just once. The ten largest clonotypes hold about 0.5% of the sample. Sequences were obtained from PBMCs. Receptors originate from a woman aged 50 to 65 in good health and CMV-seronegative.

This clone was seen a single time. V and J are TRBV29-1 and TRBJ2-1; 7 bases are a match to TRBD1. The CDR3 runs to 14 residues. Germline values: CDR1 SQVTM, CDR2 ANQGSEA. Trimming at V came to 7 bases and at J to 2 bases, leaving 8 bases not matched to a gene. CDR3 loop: CSAEQGIAYNEQFF. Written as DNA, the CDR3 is TGCAGCGCAGAACAGGGGATTGCCTACAATGAGCAGTTCTTC.

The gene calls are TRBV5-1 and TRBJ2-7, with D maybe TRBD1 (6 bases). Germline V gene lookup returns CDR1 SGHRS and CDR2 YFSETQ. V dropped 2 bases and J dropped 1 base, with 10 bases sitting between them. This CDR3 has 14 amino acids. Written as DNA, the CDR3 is TGCGCCAGCAGCTTCGGCAGGGGTTCCTACGAGCAGTACTTC. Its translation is CASSFGRGSYEQYF.

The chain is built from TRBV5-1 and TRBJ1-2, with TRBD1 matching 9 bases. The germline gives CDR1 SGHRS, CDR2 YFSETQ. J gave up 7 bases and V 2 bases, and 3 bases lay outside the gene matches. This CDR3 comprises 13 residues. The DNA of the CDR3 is TGCGCCAGCAGCTTCGGGACAGGGTTTGGCTACACCTTC. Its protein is CASSFGTGFGYTF.

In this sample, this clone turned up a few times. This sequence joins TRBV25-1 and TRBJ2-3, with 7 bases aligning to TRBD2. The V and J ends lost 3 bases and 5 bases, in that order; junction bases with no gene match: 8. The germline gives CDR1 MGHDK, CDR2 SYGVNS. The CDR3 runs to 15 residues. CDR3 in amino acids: CASSEARENLDTQYF. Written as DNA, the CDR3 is TGTGCCAGCAGTGAGGCGCGGGAGAATTTAGATACGCAGTATTTT.

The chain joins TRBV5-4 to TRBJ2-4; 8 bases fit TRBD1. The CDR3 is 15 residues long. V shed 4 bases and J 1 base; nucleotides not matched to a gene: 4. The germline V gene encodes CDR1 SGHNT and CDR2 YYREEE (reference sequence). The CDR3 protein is CASSPQGAAKNIQYF. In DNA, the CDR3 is TGTGCCAGCAGCCCCCAGGGGGCGGCCAAAAACATTCAGTACTTC.

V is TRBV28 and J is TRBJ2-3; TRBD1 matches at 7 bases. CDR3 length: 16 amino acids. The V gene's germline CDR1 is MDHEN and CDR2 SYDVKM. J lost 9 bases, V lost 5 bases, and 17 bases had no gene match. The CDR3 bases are TGTGCCAGCAGTCCCCACGGGCGAGGGGGCTTCGCAACGCAGTATTTT. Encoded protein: CASSPHGRGGFATQYF.

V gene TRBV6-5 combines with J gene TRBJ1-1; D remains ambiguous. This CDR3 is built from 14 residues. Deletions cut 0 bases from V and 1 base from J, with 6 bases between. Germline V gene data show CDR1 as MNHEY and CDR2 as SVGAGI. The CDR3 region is CASSYSMRNTEAFF. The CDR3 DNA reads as TGTGCCAGCAGTTACTCGATGAGGAACACTGAAGCTTTCTTT.

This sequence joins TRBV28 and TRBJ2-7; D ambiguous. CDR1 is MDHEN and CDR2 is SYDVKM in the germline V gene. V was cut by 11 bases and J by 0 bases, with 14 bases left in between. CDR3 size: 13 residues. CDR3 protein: CAALALSSYEQYF. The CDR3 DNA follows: TGTGCCGCCCTTGCATTGAGCTCCTACGAGCAGTACTTC. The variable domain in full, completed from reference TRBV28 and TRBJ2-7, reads DVKVTQSSRYLVKRTGEKVFLECVQDMDHENMFWYRQDPGLGLRLIYFSYDVKMKEKGDIPEGYSVSREKKERFSLILESASTNQTSMYLCAALALSSYEQYFGPGTRLTVT.

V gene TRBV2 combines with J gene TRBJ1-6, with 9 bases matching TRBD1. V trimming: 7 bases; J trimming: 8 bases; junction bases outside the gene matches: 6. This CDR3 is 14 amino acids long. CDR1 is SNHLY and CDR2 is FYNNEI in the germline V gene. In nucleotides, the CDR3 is TGTGCCAGCATGAGGGACAGGGTGGATTCACCCCTCCACTTT. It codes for CASMRDRVDSPLHF.

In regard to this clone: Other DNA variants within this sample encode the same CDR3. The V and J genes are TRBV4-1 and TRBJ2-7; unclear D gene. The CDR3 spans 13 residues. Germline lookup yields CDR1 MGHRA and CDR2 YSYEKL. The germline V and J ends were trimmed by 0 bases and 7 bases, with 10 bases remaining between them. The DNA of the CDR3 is TGCGCCAGCAGCCAAGAGGCAGGCTATGAGCAGTACTTC. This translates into CASSQEAGYEQYF.

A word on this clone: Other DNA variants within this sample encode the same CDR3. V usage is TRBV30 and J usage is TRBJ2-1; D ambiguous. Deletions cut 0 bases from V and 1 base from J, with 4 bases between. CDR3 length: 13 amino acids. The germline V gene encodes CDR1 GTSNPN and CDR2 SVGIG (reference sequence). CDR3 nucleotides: TGTGCCTGGAGTGTACTGTCCTACAATGAGCAGTTCTTC. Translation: CAWSVLSYNEQFF.

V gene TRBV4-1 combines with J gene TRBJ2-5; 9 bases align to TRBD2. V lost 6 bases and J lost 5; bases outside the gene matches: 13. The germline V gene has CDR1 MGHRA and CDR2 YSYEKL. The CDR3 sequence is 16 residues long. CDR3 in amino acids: CASRHHELAGPETQYF. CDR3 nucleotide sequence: TGCGCCAGCAGACATCATGAGCTAGCGGGACCGGAGACCCAGTACTTC.

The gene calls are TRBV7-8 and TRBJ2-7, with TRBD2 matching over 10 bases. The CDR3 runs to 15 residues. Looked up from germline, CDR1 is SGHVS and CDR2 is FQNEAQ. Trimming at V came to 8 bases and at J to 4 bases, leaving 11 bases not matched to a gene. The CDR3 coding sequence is TGTGCCAGCGGACGGACTAGCGGAAGGATATACGAGCAGTACTTC. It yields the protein CASGRTSGRIYEQYF.

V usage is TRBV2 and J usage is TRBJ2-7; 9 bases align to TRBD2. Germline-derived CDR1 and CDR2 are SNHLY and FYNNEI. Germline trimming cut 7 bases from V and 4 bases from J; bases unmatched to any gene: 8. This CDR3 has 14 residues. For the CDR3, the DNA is TGTGCCAGCAAGTGGGCTAGCGGGAAATACGAGCAGTACTTC. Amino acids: CASKWASGKYEQYF.

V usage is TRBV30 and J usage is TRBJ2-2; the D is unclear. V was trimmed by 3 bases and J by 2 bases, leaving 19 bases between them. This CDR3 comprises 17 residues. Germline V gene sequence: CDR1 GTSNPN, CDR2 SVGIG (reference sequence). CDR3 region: CAWSPKDFATNTGELFF. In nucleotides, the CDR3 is TGTGCCTGGAGCCCAAAGGATTTCGCGACTAACACCGGGGAGCTGTTTTTT.

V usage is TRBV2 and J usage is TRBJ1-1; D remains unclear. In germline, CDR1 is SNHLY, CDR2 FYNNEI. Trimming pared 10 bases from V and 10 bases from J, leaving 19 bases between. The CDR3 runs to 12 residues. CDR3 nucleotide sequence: TGTGCCAACCGGGGTTCTTTAAGCGCAGCTTTCTTT. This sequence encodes CANRGSLSAAFF.

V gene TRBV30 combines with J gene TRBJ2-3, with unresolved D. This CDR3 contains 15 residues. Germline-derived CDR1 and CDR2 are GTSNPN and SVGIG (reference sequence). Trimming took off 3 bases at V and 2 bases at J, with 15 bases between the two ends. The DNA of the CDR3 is TGTGCCTGGAGCCCGGTTACGAGTTTCACAGATACGCAGTATTTT. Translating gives CAWSPVTSFTDTQYF.

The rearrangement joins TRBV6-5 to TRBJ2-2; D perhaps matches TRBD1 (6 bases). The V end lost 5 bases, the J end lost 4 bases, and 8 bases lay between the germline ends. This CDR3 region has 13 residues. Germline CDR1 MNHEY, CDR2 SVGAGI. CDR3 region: CASSMTGTGELFF. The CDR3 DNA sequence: TGTGCCAGCAGTATGACAGGCACCGGGGAGCTGTTTTTT.

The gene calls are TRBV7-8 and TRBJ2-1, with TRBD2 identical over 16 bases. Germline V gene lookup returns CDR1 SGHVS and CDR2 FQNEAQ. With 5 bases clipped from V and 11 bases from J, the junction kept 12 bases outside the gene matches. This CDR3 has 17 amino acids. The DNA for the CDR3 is TGTGCCAGCAGCACTCCGGGACTAGCGGGAGGGCCGGGTCAGCAGTTCTTC. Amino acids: CASSTPGLAGGPGQQFF.

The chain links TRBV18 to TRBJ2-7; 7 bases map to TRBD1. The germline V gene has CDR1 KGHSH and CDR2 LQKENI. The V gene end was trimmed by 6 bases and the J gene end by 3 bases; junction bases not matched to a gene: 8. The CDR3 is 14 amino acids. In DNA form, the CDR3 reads TGTGCCAGCTCCCTAGACAGGGCCTACTACGAGCAGTACTTC. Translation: CASSLDRAYYEQYF. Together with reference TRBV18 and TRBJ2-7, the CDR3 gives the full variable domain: NAGVMQNPRHLVRRRGQEARLRCSPMKGHSHVYWYRQLPEEGLKFMVYLQKENIIDESGMPKERFSAEFPKEGPSILRIQQVVRGDSAAYFCASSLDRAYYEQYFGPGTRLTVT.

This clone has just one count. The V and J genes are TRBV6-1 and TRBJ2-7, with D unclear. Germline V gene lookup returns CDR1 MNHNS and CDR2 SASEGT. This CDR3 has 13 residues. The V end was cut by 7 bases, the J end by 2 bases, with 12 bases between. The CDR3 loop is CASTMGRTYEQYF. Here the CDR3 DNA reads TGTGCCAGCACTATGGGCAGAACCTACGAGCAGTACTTC.

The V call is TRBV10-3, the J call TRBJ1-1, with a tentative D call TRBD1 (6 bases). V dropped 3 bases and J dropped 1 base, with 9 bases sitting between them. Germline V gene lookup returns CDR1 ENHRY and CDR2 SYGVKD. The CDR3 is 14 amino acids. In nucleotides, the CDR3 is TGTGCCATCAGTGATGCCAGGGGGAACACTGAAGCTTTCTTT. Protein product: CAISDARGNTEAFF.

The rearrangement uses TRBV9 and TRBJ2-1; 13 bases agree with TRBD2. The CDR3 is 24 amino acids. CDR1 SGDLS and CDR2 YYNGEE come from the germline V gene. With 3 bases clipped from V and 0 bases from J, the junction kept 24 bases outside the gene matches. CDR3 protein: CASSGPLWSVPGLAGTSSYNEQFF. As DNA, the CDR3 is TGTGCCAGCAGCGGCCCATTATGGTCAGTCCCGGGACTAGCGGGGACCAGCTCCTACAATGAGCAGTTCTTC.

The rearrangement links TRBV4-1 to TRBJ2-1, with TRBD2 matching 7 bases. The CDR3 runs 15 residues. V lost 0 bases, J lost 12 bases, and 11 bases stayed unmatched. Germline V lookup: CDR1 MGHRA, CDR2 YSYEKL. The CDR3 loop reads CASSQEYRLAIAQFF. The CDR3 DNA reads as TGCGCCAGCAGCCAAGAATATAGACTAGCTATCGCGCAGTTCTTC.

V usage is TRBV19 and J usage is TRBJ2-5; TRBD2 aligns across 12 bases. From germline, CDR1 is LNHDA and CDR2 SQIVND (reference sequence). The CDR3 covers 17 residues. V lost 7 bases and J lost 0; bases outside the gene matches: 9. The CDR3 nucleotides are TGTGCCAGTACCGCCCCGTGGACTAGCGGGAACCAAGAGACCCAGTACTTC. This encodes CASTAPWTSGNQETQYF.

CDR3 DNA sequence: TGTGCCAGCAGCCATAGGGACAGATCCACCTACGAGCAGTACTTC. Translated, it gives CASSHRDRSTYEQYF. The rearrangement links TRBV7-6 to TRBJ2-7, with 7 positions matching TRBD1. The CDR3 loop spans 15 amino acids. CDR1 is SGHVS and CDR2 is FNYEAQ in the germline V gene. With V trimmed by 5 bases and J by 2 bases, 9 bases remained unmatched.